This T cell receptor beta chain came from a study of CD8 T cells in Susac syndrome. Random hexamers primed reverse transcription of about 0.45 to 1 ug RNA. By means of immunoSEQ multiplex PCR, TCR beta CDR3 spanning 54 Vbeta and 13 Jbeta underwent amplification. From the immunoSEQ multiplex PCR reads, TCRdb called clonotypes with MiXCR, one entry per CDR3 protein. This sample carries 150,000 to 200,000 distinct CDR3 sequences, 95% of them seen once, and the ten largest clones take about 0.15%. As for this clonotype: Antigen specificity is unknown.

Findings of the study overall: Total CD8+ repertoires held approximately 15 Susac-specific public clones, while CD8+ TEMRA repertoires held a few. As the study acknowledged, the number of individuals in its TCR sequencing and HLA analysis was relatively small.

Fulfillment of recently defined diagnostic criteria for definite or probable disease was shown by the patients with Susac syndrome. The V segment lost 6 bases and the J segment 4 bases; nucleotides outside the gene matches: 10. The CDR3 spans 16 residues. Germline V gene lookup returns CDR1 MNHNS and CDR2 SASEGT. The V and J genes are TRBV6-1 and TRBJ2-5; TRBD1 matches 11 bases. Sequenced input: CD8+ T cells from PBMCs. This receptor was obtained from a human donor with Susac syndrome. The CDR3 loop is CASRIRDRGSPETQYF. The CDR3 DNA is TGTGCCAGCAGAATTAGGGACAGGGGGTCTCCAGAGACCCAGTACTTC.